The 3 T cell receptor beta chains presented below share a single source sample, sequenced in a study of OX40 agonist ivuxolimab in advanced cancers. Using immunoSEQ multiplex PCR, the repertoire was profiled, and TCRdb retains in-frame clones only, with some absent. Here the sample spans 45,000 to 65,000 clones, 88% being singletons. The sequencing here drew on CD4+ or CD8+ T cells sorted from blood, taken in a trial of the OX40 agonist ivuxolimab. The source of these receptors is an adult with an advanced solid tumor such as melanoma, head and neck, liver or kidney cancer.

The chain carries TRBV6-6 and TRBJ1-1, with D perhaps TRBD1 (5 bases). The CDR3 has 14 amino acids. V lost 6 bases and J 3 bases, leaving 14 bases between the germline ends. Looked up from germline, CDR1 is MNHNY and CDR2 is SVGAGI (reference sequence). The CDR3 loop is CASRPGGEYTEAFF. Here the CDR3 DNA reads TGTGCCAGCAGACCGGGGGGGGAGTACACTGAAGCTTTCTTT.

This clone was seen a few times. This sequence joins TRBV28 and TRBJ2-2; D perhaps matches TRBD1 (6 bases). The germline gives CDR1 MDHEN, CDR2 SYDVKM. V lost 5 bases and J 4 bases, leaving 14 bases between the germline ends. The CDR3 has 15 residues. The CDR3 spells CASSPGQGITGELFF. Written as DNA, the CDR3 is TGTGCCAGCAGTCCTGGGCAGGGGATCACCGGGGAGCTGTTTTTT.

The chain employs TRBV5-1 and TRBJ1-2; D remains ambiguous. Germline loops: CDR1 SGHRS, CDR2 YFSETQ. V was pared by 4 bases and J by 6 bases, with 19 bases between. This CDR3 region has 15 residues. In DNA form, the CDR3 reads TGCGCCAGCAGCCTGGACGGGAAATATGGCGATGGCTACACCTTC. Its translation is CASSLDGKYGDGYTF.